This passage covers 20 T cell receptor beta chains from one sample sequenced in a study of blood T cell repertoires in COVID-19. Here immunoSEQ multiplex PCR was the method, and the copy in TCRdb shows in-frame clones only, minus some. The data contain 350,000 to 400,000 clones, about 90% of them singletons. Material: peripheral blood. Source of these receptors: a woman aged 25 to 39 with COVID-19, enrolled during active disease.

The J gene is TRBJ2-5, the V gene TRBV28; the D gene is possibly TRBD2 (5 bases). Germline CDR1 MDHEN, CDR2 SYDVKM. Trimming shortened V by 5 bases and J by 3 bases, and 19 bases separated the two germline ends. The CDR3 is 16 amino acids. CDR3 DNA sequence: TGTGCCAGCAGTCCACCCCCCTGGACGGAGGAAGAGACCCAGTACTTC. It codes for CASSPPPWTEEETQYF.

V and J are TRBV19 and TRBJ1-2; 9 nucleotides align to TRBD1. The CDR3 totals 15 residues. The ends lost 2 bases at V and 7 bases at J; junction bases unmatched: 8. The germline V gene encodes CDR1 LNHDA and CDR2 SQIVND (reference sequence). CDR3 region: CASSIQTGTGIGYTF. In DNA, the CDR3 is TGTGCCAGTAGTATACAAACCGGGACAGGGATTGGCTACACCTTC.

This chain joins TRBV14 and TRBJ1-4, with 7 nucleotides matching TRBD1. This CDR3 has 14 amino acids. Germline loops: CDR1 SGHDN, CDR2 FVKESK. The trim removed 10 bases at V and 4 bases at J, leaving 9 bases unmatched. The CDR3 region is CAKEPGQSNEKLFF. The CDR3 nucleotides read TGTGCCAAGGAACCGGGACAGAGTAATGAAAAACTGTTTTTT.

The chain combines TRBV28 with TRBJ2-7, with 10 bases matching TRBD1. The CDR3 length is 15 residues. Trimming took 3 bases from V and 1 from J; bases not matched to a gene: 3. Per germline, CDR1 MDHEN and CDR2 SYDVKM. The CDR3 DNA follows: TGTGCCAGCAGTTTCCCGGGACAGGGGTCCTACGAGCAGTACTTC. Encoded protein: CASSFPGQGSYEQYF.

The V gene is TRBV14, the J gene TRBJ1-2; D remains ambiguous. Germline V gene data show CDR1 as SGHDN and CDR2 as FVKESK. This CDR3 has 13 amino acids. V lost 2 bases, J lost 2 bases, and 6 bases lay in between. CDR3 DNA: TGTGCCAGCAGCCAACCGGTGAACTATGGCTACACCTTC. It translates to CASSQPVNYGYTF.

V and J are TRBV11-2 and TRBJ2-3; D not resolved. Trimming shortened V by 1 base and J by 1 base, and 6 bases separated the two germline ends. This CDR3 is 14 amino acids long. Germline-derived CDR1 and CDR2 are SGHAT and FQNNGV. The CDR3: CASSLVPGTDTQYF. The CDR3 coding sequence is TGTGCCAGCAGCTTAGTCCCTGGCACAGATACGCAGTATTTT.

This CDR3 is CASRLAGVIDTQYF. In nucleotides, the CDR3 is TGCGCCAGCAGACTAGCGGGAGTCATAGATACGCAGTATTTT. The chain carries TRBV5-1 and TRBJ2-3; 11 bases are shared with TRBD2. The trim removed 5 bases at V and 5 bases at J, leaving 4 bases unmatched. The CDR3 loop spans 14 amino acids. The germline CDR1 and CDR2 sequences are SGHRS and YFSETQ.

This rearrangement joins TRBV28 to TRBJ1-2, with D possibly matching TRBD1 (5 bases). Looked up from germline, CDR1 is MDHEN and CDR2 is SYDVKM. The V and J ends lost 10 bases and 0 bases respectively, with 21 bases between them. The CDR3 loop spans 16 amino acids. The CDR3 is CATTWPGREANYGYTF. For the CDR3, the DNA is TGTGCCACCACGTGGCCAGGGAGGGAGGCTAACTATGGCTACACCTTC.

This clone came up a few times. This chain links TRBV6-2 or TRBV6-3 with TRBJ2-1, with D possibly being TRBD2 (5 bases). The V gene lost 0 bases and the J gene lost 0 bases, with 12 bases spanning the gap. CDR3 length equals 17 residues. The germline CDR1 and CDR2 sequences are MNHEY and SVGEGT. CDR3 in DNA: TGTGCCAGCAGTTACTCCGTTCGGGAAAGCTCCTACAATGAGCAGTTCTTC. Translated: CASSYSVRESSYNEQFF.

The chain recombines TRBV5-4 with TRBJ2-3; D remains unclear. CDR3 length: 16 amino acids. The germline V gene encodes CDR1 SGHNT and CDR2 YYREEE (reference sequence). Trimming pared 0 bases from V and 0 bases from J, leaving 11 bases between. The DNA for the CDR3 is TGTGCCAGCAGCTTGGTTCAGAGACTGAGCACAGATACGCAGTATTTT. It translates to CASSLVQRLSTDTQYF.

Only a few counts were recorded for this clone. The CDR3 spells CASSEFTGTGEEKLFF. As DNA, the CDR3 is TGTGCCAGCAGTGAATTCACCGGGACAGGGGAGGAAAAACTGTTTTTT. J is TRBJ1-4 and V is TRBV25-1; 10 bases align to TRBD1. Germline CDR1 is MGHDK and CDR2 is SYGVNS. The CDR3 extends over 16 amino acids. The ends lost 1 base at V and 8 bases at J; junction bases unmatched: 7.

The gene calls are TRBV10-3 and TRBJ2-6; tentative D call: TRBD1 (6 bases). This CDR3 is 17 amino acids long. Trimming removed 1 base at V and 2 bases at J, with 12 bases between. Looked up from germline, CDR1 is ENHRY and CDR2 is SYGVKD. Here the CDR3 DNA reads TGTGCCATCAGTGAGTGGGGGCCCGGAGCTGGGGCCAACGTCCTGACTTTC. This codes for CAISEWGPGAGANVLTF.

The chain joins TRBV9 to TRBJ1-3; TRBD1 might be the D (5 bases). The V gene lost 0 bases and the J gene lost 2 bases, with 18 bases spanning the gap. Germline V gene sequence: CDR1 SGDLS, CDR2 YYNGEE. This CDR3 is built from 18 residues. The CDR3 loop is CASSVGLRGDSTGNTIYF. Here the CDR3 DNA reads TGTGCCAGCAGCGTAGGCCTTCGGGGGGATTCGACTGGAAACACCATATATTTT.

This rearrangement joins TRBV28 to TRBJ2-6, with a tentative D call TRBD2 (6 bases). The CDR3 extends over 18 amino acids. Germline CDR1 MDHEN, CDR2 SYDVKM. V was pared by 6 bases and J by 0 bases, with 18 bases between. The CDR3 here is CASRIRRGGVSGANVLTF. DNA of the CDR3: TGTGCCAGCAGAATTCGGAGGGGCGGGGTCTCTGGGGCCAACGTCCTGACTTTC. The complete variable domain, with remaining parts taken from reference TRBV28 and TRBJ2-6, reads DVKVTQSSRYLVKRTGEKVFLECVQDMDHENMFWYRQDPGLGLRLIYFSYDVKMKEKGDIPEGYSVSREKKERFSLILESASTNQTSMYLCASRIRRGGVSGANVLTFGAGSRLTVL.

The chain carries TRBV7-2 and TRBJ2-3; the match to TRBD1 covers 8 bases. Per the germline V gene, CDR1 is SGHTA and CDR2 is FQGNSA. The CDR3 is made up of 15 amino acids. The trim removed 5 bases at V and 3 bases at J, leaving 7 bases unmatched. CDR3 sequence reads: CASSQRQGRTDTQYF. CDR3 bases: TGTGCCAGCAGCCAGCGACAGGGGAGGACAGATACGCAGTATTTT.

The rearrangement links TRBV11-2 to TRBJ2-7; perhaps TRBD2 as D (6 bases). V was pared by 2 bases and J by 0 bases, with 20 bases between. CDR3 size: 18 residues. Germline values: CDR1 SGHAT, CDR2 FQNNGV. The CDR3 coding sequence is TGTGCCAGCAGCTTAAGGAGTCAGGCGGGGCTACGCTCCTACGAGCAGTACTTC. This gives the protein CASSLRSQAGLRSYEQYF.

This chain connects TRBV5-1 to TRBJ2-2, with TRBD2 matching 7 bases. Germline lookup yields CDR1 SGHRS and CDR2 YFSETQ. Trimming took 2 bases from V and 1 from J; bases not matched to a gene: 5. The CDR3 is 16 residues long. The CDR3 is CASSFTVAGNTGELFF. CDR3 bases: TGCGCCAGCAGCTTTACCGTAGCGGGGAACACCGGGGAGCTGTTTTTT.

This clone was observed once. The chain couples TRBV10-3 to TRBJ2-1; TRBD2 aligns across 14 bases. The CDR3 has 18 residues. Germline V gene sequence: CDR1 ENHRY, CDR2 SYGVKD. The V segment lost 8 bases and the J segment 4 bases; nucleotides outside the gene matches: 13. The CDR3 here is CAISSPGTSGSAYNEQFF. CDR3 DNA sequence: TGTGCCATCTCCTCCCCAGGGACTAGCGGGAGTGCATACAATGAGCAGTTCTTC.

The chain joins TRBV6-4 to TRBJ1-1, with TRBD1 matching over 7 bases. The CDR3 totals 14 residues. V shed 5 bases, J shed 10 bases, and the junction held 13 bases outside the gene matches. The germline V gene has CDR1 MRHNA and CDR2 SNTAGT. The chain's CDR3 is CASSPTETGFGAFF. In DNA, the CDR3 is TGTGCCAGCAGTCCCACCGAGACAGGGTTCGGAGCTTTCTTT.

The chain recombines TRBV2 with TRBJ1-1, with 8 bases aligning to TRBD1. This CDR3 spans 14 amino acids. In germline, CDR1 is SNHLY, CDR2 FYNNEI. With 6 bases clipped from V and 4 bases from J, the junction kept 7 bases outside the gene matches. CDR3 nucleotide sequence: TGTGCCAGCAGACAGGGGGTGTTACTCACTGAAGCTTTCTTT. Translated, it gives CASRQGVLLTEAFF.